This TCR beta chain was identified in a study of vaccination and CD4 T cells after COVID-19. About the research overall: A median of around 73 days (range 14 to 241) separated dose two from the taking of post-vaccine samples.

Per germline, CDR1 SGHRS and CDR2 YFSETQ. V shed 4 bases and J 4 bases; nucleotides not matched to a gene: 10. CDR3 size: 15 residues. Cultured CD4+ T cell DNA underwent sequencing with the Oncomine TCR Beta short-read assay. TCRdb processed the PCR reads anew with MiXCR; each CDR3 protein has one entry. The table lists 11,000 or so distinct CDR3 sequences, about 61% of them singletons, with over 10% in the top ten. As to treatment: approximately 10-day PBMC culture with coronavirus spike peptide pools or control peptides (ViraFEST assay). This clonotype was seen a few times. Its antigen is not identified.

The sequence was obtained from a human donor who had recovered from COVID-19. The sample taken for sequencing was CD4+ T cells from blood, cultured in vitro. The chain has TRBV5-1 and TRBJ1-1; 7 nucleotides agree with TRBD1. The CDR3 sequence: CASSPRTGASTEAFF. In DNA form, the CDR3 reads TGCGCCAGCAGCCCCCGCACAGGGGCTAGCACTGAAGCTTTCTTT.